The T cell receptor beta chain described here comes from a study of a mutant IDH1 vaccine in newly diagnosed glioma. The study, taken as a whole, reports: Immune responses induced by vaccination arose in about 93% of the patients. Among top peripheral T cell clonotypes, changes seemed unrelated to pseudoprogression.

The CDR3 covers 14 residues. Germline values: CDR1 SQVTM, CDR2 ANQGSEA. The V and J ends lost 5 bases and 9 bases, in that order; junction bases with no gene match: 12. With respect to this clone: Its antigen is currently unknown.

Assay: immunoSEQ multiplex PCR; the TCRdb copy retains only in-frame clones and omits some. The repertoire includes approximately 52,000 clones, about 80% of them detected once, and around 1.9% sits in the top ten. Time point specified: baseline, week 1 (first vaccination visit). Treatment given: pre-vaccination baseline after standard-of-care therapy. The specimen was PBMCs, collected from a glioma patient treated with radiotherapy, temozolomide or both. The receptor comes from a woman in her thirties or forties with glioma. The chain uses TRBV29-1 and TRBJ2-1; 8 nucleotides match TRBD2. CDR3 region: CSVPLGERGGEQFF. The DNA of the CDR3 is TGCAGCGTTCCCCTAGGGGAACGGGGGGGTGAGCAGTTCTTC.